The 19 T cell receptor beta chains below all came from one sample that was sequenced in a study of cytomegalovirus exposure and HLA in healthy donors. Method: immunoSEQ multiplex PCR; TCRdb's copy keeps in-frame clones and lacks some. The data contain 120,000 to 150,000 clones, approximately 88% of them seen just once; the ten biggest clones take up more than 2.5%. What was sequenced was PBMCs. These receptors came from a woman under 30 in good health and CMV-seropositive.

The genes are TRBV19 and TRBJ2-4; 13 bases are shared with TRBD2. The CDR3 totals 18 residues. Germline-derived CDR1 and CDR2 are LNHDA and SQIVND (reference sequence). V lost 3 bases, J lost 2 bases, and 7 bases stayed unmatched. The CDR3 nucleotides read TGTGCCAGTAGTATCCGACTAGCGGGAGGTGTGTCCAAAAACATTCAGTACTTC. Encoded protein: CASSIRLAGGVSKNIQYF.

For the CDR3, the DNA is TGTGCCAGCAGCCATCCCGTCTACGGTGAAAAACTGTTTTTT. Protein product: CASSHPVYGEKLFF. This chain uses TRBV5-8 with TRBJ1-4, with D hard to call. Germline V gives CDR1 SGHTS, CDR2 YDEGEE. Trimming shortened V by 4 bases and J by 7 bases, and 14 bases separated the two germline ends. The CDR3 spans 14 residues.

The rearrangement uses TRBV4-3 and TRBJ2-7, with 10 bases identical to TRBD2. This CDR3 spans 17 amino acids. V gave up 0 bases and J gave up 4 bases; unmatched junction bases: 9. CDR1 LGHNA and CDR2 YSLEER come from the germline V gene. CDR3 amino acids: CASSQELAGPKLYEQYF. The CDR3 DNA sequence: TGCGCCAGCAGCCAAGAACTAGCGGGACCAAAACTGTACGAGCAGTACTTC.

The chain combines TRBV2 with TRBJ2-7, with 11 bases identical to TRBD1. The V gene's germline CDR1 is SNHLY and CDR2 FYNNEI. The CDR3 covers 15 residues. With V trimmed by 6 bases and J by 4 bases, 8 bases remained unmatched. CDR3 sequence (DNA): TGTGCCAGCAGCGTCAGGACAGGGGGCGGGTACGAGCAGTACTTC. As protein: CASSVRTGGGYEQYF.

The rearrangement joins TRBV5-1 to TRBJ2-1; no clear D gene. CDR1 and CDR2 (germline): SGHRS, YFSETQ. The CDR3 spans 15 residues. The V gene lost 0 bases and the J gene lost 4 bases, with 11 bases spanning the gap. In nucleotides, the CDR3 is TGCGCCAGCAGCTTGGATACCGGTACTTACAATGAGCAGTTCTTC. This encodes CASSLDTGTYNEQFF.

This sequence joins TRBV6-1 and TRBJ2-3; maybe TRBD2 (6 bases). V lost 0 bases and J lost 4, with 14 bases in between. The germline gives CDR1 MNHNS, CDR2 SASEGT. This CDR3 region has 16 residues. The CDR3 coding sequence is TGTGCCAGCAGTGAAGCGCTCGGAGGGGTGGCAGATACGCAGTATTTT. Residues: CASSEALGGVADTQYF.

The rearrangement joins TRBV6-1 to TRBJ2-3; 13 positions agree with TRBD2. The ends lost 3 bases at V and 4 bases at J; junction bases unmatched: 1. The CDR3 consists of 15 residues. The germline CDR1 and CDR2 sequences are MNHNS and SASEGT. The CDR3 DNA follows: TGTGCCAGCAGTGAGACTAGCGGGAGGCCAGATACGCAGTATTTT. This gives the protein CASSETSGRPDTQYF.

CDR3 sequence (DNA): TGTGCCAGCAGCCGAACTAGCTCTGGGCAGTTCTTC. Amino acids: CASSRTSSGQFF. The rearrangement uses TRBV11-2 and TRBJ2-1, with a weak D call TRBD2 (6 bases). The CDR3 spans 12 residues. CDR1 is SGHAT, CDR2 FQNNGV, per germline. V was trimmed by 5 bases and J by 12 bases, leaving 14 bases between them.

The chain links TRBV10-2 to TRBJ2-7; D remains unclear. CDR3 length equals 13 residues. Germline V gene lookup returns CDR1 WSHSY and CDR2 SAAADI. The germline V and J ends were trimmed by 4 bases and 2 bases, with 9 bases remaining between them. The CDR3 is CASSGMGTYEQYF. CDR3 nucleotide sequence: TGCGCCAGCAGTGGTATGGGCACCTACGAGCAGTACTTC.

V is TRBV7-8 and J is TRBJ2-3, with TRBD2 identical over 9 bases. J lost 3 bases, V lost 1 base, and 5 bases had no gene match. Germline CDR1 SGHVS, CDR2 FQNEAQ. CDR3 size: 16 residues. CDR3 sequence reads: CASSLELAGRTDTQYF. CDR3 sequence (DNA): TGTGCCAGCAGCTTAGAGCTAGCGGGAAGGACAGATACGCAGTATTTT.

The chain carries TRBV7-6 and TRBJ2-3, with TRBD2 as a possible D gene (6 bases). The V end lost 5 bases, the J end lost 0 bases, and 9 bases lay between the germline ends. Germline assignment: CDR1 SGHVS and CDR2 FNYEAQ. The CDR3 consists of 14 residues. CDR3 nucleotide sequence: TGTGCCAGCAGCCCTGGGACTAGCACAGATACGCAGTATTTT. Its translation: CASSPGTSTDTQYF.

The chain employs TRBV7-2 and TRBJ2-1; D might be TRBD2 (6 bases). The V end was cut by 5 bases, the J end by 2 bases, with 16 bases between. The CDR3 loop spans 16 amino acids. Germline V lookup: CDR1 SGHTA, CDR2 FQGNSA. The CDR3 sequence is CASSERGGLPYNEQFF. CDR3 DNA: TGTGCCAGCAGCGAAAGGGGAGGACTTCCCTACAATGAGCAGTTCTTC.

This sequence joins TRBV28 and TRBJ2-7, with 7 bases lining up with TRBD2. Germline CDR1 is MDHEN and CDR2 is SYDVKM. There are 15 residues in the CDR3. With V trimmed by 3 bases and J by 5 bases, 10 bases remained unmatched. The CDR3 DNA follows: TGTGCCAGCAGTTTTATCGGCGGGAGAGGCAACGAGCAGTACTTC. This encodes CASSFIGGRGNEQYF. Full variable domain (missing parts from reference TRBV28 and TRBJ2-7): DVKVTQSSRYLVKRTGEKVFLECVQDMDHENMFWYRQDPGLGLRLIYFSYDVKMKEKGDIPEGYSVSREKKERFSLILESASTNQTSMYLCASSFIGGRGNEQYFGPGTRLTVT.

This chain links TRBV10-3 with TRBJ1-3; 7 bases fit TRBD1. The CDR3 sequence is 17 residues long. Germline V gives CDR1 ENHRY, CDR2 SYGVKD. V gave up 2 bases and J gave up 2 bases; unmatched junction bases: 9. CDR3 region: CAISEREGGSAGNTIYF. The DNA for the CDR3 is TGTGCCATCAGTGAGAGGGAAGGGGGCTCGGCTGGAAACACCATATATTTT.

The chain links TRBV5-1 to TRBJ2-3; possible D gene TRBD2, 6 bases. This CDR3 has 15 residues. From germline, CDR1 is SGHRS and CDR2 YFSETQ. The V and J ends lost 0 bases and 4 bases respectively, with 12 bases between them. In nucleotides, the CDR3 is TGCGCCAGCAGCTTGGTGGGGGGAACGGCAGATACGCAGTATTTT. It specifies CASSLVGGTADTQYF. The full variable domain, completed using reference TRBV5-1 and TRBJ2-3, is KAGVTQTPRYLIKTRGQQVTLSCSPISGHRSVSWYQQTPGQGLQFLFEYFSETQRNKGNFPGRFSGRQFSNSRSEMNVSTLELGDSALYLCASSLVGGTADTQYFGPGTRLTVL.

The chain joins TRBV6-1 to TRBJ1-1; TRBD1 agrees at 7 bases. The germline CDR1 and CDR2 sequences are MNHNS and SASEGT. V shed 2 bases, J shed 4 bases, and the junction held 1 base outside the gene matches. This CDR3 spans 13 amino acids. The CDR3 sequence: CASSEQGGTEAFF. The CDR3 coding sequence is TGTGCCAGCAGTGAACAGGGGGGCACTGAAGCTTTCTTT.

The chain links TRBV15 to TRBJ2-2, with 8 bases aligning to TRBD2. J gave up 3 bases and V 2 bases, and 8 bases lay outside the gene matches. This CDR3 has 17 residues. Germline V gives CDR1 LNHNV, CDR2 YYDKDF (reference sequence). The CDR3 DNA reads TGTGCCACCAGCAGACCCAACTCAGCGGGAGACACCGGGGAGCTGTTTTTT. Translating gives CATSRPNSAGDTGELFF.

The J gene is TRBJ2-2, the V gene TRBV11-2, with D tentatively TRBD1 (6 bases). Trimming left V 0 bases short and J 4 bases short, with 12 bases between. This CDR3 region has 16 residues. The germline V gene encodes CDR1 SGHAT and CDR2 FQNNGV. Here the CDR3 reads CASSLEWDTVTGELFF. In nucleotides, the CDR3 is TGTGCCAGCAGCTTAGAATGGGACACGGTCACCGGGGAGCTGTTTTTT. Complete variable domain (other parts from reference TRBV11-2 and TRBJ2-2): EAGVAQSPRYKIIEKRQSVAFWCNPISGHATLYWYQQILGQGPKLLIQFQNNGVVDDSQLPKDRFSAERLKGVDSTLKIQPAKLEDSAVYLCASSLEWDTVTGELFFGEGSRLTVL.

The chain uses TRBV2 and TRBJ2-7, with a possible D match to TRBD2 (6 bases). Germline V gene sequence: CDR1 SNHLY, CDR2 FYNNEI. The CDR3 length is 12 residues. V shed 11 bases and J shed 3 bases, with 14 bases lying between them. Written as DNA, the CDR3 is TGTGCCGCCAGGACTACCAGCTACGAGCAGTACTTC. This sequence encodes CAARTTSYEQYF.